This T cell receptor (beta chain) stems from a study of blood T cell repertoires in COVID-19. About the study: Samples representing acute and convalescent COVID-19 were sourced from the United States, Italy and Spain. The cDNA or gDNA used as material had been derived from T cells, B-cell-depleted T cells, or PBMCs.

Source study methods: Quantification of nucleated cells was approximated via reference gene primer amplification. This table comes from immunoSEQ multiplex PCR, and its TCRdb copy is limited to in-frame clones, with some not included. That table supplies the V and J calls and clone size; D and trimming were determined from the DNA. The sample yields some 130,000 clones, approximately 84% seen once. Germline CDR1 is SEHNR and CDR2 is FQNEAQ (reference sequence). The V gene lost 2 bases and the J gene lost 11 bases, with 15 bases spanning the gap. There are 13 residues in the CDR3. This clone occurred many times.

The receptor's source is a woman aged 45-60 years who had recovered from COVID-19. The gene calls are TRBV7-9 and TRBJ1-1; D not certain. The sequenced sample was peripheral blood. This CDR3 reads CASSLSGGPRAFF. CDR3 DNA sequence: TGTGCCAGCAGCTTAAGCGGAGGACCCAGGGCTTTCTTT.